The source of this T cell receptor (beta chain) is a study of T cells expressing NK-cell markers. On the study more broadly: Underlying the TCR beta repertoires were sorted CD3+CD56+NKG2C+, CD3+CD56+NKG2C- and CD3+CD56-NKG2C+ T cells. Findings of the study overall: About 1.0-7.5% of CD8+ T cells in more than five donors belonged to dominant NKG2C+ clonotypes. The CD3+CD56-NKG2C+ fraction was also led by these clonotypes in a handful of donors.

On this clonotype itself: Its specificity is unknown.

Libraries used 5'RACE template switching adding universal primer site and UMIs. From the 5' RACE reads, TCRdb lists one entry per CDR3 protein and no DNA. The table for this sample gives almost 450,000 distinct CDR3 sequences. Germline V lookup: CDR1 LGHDT, CDR2 YNNKEL (reference sequence). The CDR3 totals 15 residues. The chain couples TRBV3-1 to TRBJ1-2. The sample comprised blood T cells: a sorted CD56 or NKG2C T cell subset, CD4+ or CD8+ T cells, or bulk PBMC T cells (not recorded which). This TCR was recovered from a woman aged 18-70 years in good health. This CDR3 reads CASSQFTLRRYGYTF. Looking up the rest from reference TRBV3-1 and TRBJ1-2 gives the full variable domain: DTAVSQTPKYLVTQMGNDKSIKCEQNLGHDTMYWYKQDSKKFLKIMFSYNNKELIINETVPNRFSPKSPDKAHLNLHINSLELGDSAVYFCASSQFTLRRYGYTFGSGTRLTVV.